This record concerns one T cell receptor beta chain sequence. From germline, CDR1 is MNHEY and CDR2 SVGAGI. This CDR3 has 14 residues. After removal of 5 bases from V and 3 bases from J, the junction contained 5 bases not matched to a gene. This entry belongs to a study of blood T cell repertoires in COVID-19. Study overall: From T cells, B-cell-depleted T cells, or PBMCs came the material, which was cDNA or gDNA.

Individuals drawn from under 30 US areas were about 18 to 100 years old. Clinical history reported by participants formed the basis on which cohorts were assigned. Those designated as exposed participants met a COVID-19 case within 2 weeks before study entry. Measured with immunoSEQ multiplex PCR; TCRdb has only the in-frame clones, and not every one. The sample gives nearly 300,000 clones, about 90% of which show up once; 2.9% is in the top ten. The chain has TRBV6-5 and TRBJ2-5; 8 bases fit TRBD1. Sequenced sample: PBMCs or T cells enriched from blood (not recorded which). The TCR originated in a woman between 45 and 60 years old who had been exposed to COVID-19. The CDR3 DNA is TGTGCCAGCAGTAGGGACAGGCGGGAAGAGACCCAGTACTTC. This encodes CASSRDRREETQYF.